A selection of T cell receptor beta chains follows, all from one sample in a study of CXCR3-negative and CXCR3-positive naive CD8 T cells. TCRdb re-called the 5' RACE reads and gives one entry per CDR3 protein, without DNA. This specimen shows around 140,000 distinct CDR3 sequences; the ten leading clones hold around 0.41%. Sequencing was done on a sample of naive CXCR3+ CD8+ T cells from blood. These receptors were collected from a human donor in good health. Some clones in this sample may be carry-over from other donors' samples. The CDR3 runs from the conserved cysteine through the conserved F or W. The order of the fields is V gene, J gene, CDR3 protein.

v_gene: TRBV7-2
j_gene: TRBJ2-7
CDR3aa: CASSSAGHSYEQYF

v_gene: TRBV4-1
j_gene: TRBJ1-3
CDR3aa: CASSPQPSGNTIYF

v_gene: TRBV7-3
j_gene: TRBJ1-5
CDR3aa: CASSAARTGPRQPQHF

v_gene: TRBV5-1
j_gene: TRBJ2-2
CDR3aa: CASSTWGPGTSGANTGELFF

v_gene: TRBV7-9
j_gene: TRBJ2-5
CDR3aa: CASHGHNKDNQETQYF

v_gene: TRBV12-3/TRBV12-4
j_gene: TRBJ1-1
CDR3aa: CASTQAAEAFF

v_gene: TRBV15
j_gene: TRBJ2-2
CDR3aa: CATRDRINTGELFF

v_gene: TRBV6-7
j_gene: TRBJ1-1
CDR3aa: CASRPDRGPGSTEAFF

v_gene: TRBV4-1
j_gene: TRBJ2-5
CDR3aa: CASSQALAGGWETQYF

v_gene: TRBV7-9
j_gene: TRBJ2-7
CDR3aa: CASRRGLEDEQYF

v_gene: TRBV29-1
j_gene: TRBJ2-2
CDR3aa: CSVLTETGELFF

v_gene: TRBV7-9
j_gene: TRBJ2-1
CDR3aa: CASSSSSLGDSYNEQFF

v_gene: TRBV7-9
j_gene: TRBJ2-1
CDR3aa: CASTHQGPSYNEQFF

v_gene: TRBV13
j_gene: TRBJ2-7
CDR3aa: CASSPRTGLPYEQYF

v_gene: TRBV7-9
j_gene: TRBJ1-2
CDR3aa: CASSLGGNYGYTF

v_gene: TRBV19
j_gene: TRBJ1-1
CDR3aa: CASSSTSGDWRAEAFF

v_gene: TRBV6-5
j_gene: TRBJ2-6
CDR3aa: CASRAGAGANVLTF

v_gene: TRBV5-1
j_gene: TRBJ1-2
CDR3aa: CASSLTVSYGYTF

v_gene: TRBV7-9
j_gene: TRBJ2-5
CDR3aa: CASSLVFQETQYF

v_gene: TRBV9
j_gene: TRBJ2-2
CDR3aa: CASSTLMGVGELFF

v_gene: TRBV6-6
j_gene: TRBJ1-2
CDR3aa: CASRSGGPPGYTF

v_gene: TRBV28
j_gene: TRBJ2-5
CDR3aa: CASSGGSGRLGGETQYF

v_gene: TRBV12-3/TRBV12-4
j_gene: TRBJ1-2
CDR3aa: CASSLTGTGPFRYTF

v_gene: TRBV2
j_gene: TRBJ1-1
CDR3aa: CASSEAQGITEAFF

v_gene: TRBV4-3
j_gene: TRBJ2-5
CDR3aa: CASSQVGGLASGGTAETQYF

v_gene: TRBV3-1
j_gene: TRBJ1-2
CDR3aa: CASSQEGTGIPYGYTF

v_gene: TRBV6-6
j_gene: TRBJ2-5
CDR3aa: CASSYIAGVLETQYF

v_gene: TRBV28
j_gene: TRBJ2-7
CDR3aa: CASYPASRYEQYF

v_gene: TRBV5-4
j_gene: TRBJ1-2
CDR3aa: CASSPDRANYGYTF

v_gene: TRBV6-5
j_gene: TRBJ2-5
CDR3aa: CASSEGTARGETQYF

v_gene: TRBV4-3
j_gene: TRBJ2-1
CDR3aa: CASSQDPPGGRNEQFF

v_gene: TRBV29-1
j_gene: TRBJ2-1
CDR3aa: CSVDRQGVDEQFF

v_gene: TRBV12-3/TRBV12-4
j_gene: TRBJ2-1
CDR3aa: CASSLSGTYNEQFF

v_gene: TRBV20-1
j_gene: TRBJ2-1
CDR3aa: CSAKDGTAAYNEQFF

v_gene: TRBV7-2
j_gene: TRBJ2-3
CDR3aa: CASRGGSHTDTQYF

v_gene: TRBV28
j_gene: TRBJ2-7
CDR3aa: CASSLSPEFWYEQYF

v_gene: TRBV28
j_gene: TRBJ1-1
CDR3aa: CASSFYKNTEAFF

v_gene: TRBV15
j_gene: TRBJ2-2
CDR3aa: CATSRGPGQGAPGELFF

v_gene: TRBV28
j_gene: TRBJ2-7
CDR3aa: CASSPQPTGPTYEQYF

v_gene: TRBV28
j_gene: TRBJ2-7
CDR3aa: CASSFTGYEQYF

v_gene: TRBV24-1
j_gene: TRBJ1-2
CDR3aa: CATSDEGVDYGYTF

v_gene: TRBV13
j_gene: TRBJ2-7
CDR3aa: CASSLGRAGFSVEQYF

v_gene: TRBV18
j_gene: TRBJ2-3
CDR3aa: CASSPDESTQYF

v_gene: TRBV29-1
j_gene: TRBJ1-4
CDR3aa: CSVGGGDQNEKLFF

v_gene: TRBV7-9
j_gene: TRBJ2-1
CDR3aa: CASSFDDRVDYNEQFF

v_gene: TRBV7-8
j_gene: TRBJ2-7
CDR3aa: CASSLEAGRNPYEQYF

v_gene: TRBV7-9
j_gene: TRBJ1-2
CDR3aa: CASSFGDGYGYTF

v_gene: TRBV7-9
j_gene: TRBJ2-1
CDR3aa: CASSSLGGDNEQFF

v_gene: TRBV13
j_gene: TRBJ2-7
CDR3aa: CASSLEAATYEQYF

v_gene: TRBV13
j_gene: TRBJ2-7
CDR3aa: CASSVNLAGGSYEQYF

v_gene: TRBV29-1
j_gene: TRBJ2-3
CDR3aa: CSVSPWTTDTQYF

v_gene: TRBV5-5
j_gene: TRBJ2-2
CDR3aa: CASSLVRGPNTGELFF

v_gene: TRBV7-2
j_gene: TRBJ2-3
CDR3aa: CASSLWAGGGPSTDTQYF

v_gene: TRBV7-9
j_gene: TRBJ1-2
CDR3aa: CASSFAAGTVNYGYTF

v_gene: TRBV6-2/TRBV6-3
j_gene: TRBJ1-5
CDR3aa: CASSLGRPPNHQPQHF